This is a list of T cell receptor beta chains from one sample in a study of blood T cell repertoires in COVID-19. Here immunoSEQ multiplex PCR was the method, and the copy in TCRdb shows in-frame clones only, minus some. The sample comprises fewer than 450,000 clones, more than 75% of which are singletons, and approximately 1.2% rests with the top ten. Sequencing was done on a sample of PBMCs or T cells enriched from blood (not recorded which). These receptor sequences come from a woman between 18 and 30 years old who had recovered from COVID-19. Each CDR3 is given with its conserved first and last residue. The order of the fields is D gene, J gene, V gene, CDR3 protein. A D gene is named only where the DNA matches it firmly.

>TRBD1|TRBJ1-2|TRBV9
CASSASGTGSNRNYGYTF
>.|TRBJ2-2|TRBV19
CASKGTSRGRSGELFF
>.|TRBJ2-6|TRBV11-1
CASSLGGAGANVLTF
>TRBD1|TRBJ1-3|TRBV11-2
CASSFGTVSGNTIYF
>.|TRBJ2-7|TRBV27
CASSLWHNYEQYF
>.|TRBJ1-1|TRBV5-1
CASSLQGRNTEAFF
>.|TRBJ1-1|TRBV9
CASSALQASTEAFF
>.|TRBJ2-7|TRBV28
CASSDTPRLPYEQYF
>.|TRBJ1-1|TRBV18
CASSPLQGPPFNTEAFF
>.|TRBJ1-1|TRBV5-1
CASSSLVIGGEPTEAFF
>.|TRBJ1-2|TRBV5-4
CASSSDNHYGYTF
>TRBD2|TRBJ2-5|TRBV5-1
CASSSGLAEQETQYF
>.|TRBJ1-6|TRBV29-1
CSVGGGNSPLHF
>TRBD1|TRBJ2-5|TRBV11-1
CASSLRDRGRETQYF
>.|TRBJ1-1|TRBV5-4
CASSLQGMNTEAFF
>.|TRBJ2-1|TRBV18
CASSPGGDEQFF
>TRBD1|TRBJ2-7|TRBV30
CAWRGQASYEQYF
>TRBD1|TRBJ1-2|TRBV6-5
CASSPGTGGLGGYTF
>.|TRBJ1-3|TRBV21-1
CASSKGGRAYSGNTIYF
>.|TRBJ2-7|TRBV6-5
CASSPYGLYEQYF
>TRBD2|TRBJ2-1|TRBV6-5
CASSPGLAWPEQFF
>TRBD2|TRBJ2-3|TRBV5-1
CASSLDSSGVSTDTQYF
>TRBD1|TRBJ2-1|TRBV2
CAGGVRTGAGVF
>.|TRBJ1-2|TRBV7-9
CASSEIDGGYTF
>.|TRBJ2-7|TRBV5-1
CASSLGQGNYEQYF
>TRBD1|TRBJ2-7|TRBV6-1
CASSDEQGLFYEQYF
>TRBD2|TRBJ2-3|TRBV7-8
CASSFHSGGVSDTQYF